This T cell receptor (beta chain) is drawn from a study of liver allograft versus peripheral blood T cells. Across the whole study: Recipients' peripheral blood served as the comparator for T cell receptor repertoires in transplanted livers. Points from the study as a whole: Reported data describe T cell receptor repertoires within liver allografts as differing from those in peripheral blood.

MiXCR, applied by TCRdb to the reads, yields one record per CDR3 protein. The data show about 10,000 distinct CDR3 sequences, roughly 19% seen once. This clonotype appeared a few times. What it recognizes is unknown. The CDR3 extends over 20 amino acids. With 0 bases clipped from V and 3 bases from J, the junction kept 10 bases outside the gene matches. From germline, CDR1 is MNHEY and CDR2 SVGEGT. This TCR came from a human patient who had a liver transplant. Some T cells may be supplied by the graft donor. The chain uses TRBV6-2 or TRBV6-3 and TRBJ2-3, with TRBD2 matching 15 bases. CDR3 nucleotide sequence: TGTGCCAGCAGTTACTCGTCCGGGACTAGCGGGGGGCTAGGGACAGATACGCAGTATTTT. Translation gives CASSYSSGTSGGLGTDTQYF.